A single sample is the source of the 20 T cell receptor beta chains below, sequenced in a study of cytomegalovirus exposure and HLA in healthy donors. Measured with immunoSEQ multiplex PCR; TCRdb has only the in-frame clones, and not every one. The sample carries 65,000 to 80,000 clones, roughly 95% recorded once. Sequenced sample: PBMCs. Source of these receptors: a woman aged 18 to 35 in good health and CMV-seropositive.

V is TRBV5-4 and J is TRBJ2-2; 8 positions agree with TRBD2. The CDR3 is 15 residues long. Per germline, CDR1 SGHNT and CDR2 YYREEE (reference sequence). The ends lost 6 bases at V and 7 bases at J; junction bases unmatched: 11. This chain's CDR3 is CASKASGGSSGELFF. CDR3 DNA sequence: TGTGCCAGCAAAGCCTCGGGGGGGTCGAGCGGGGAGCTGTTTTTT.

The J gene is TRBJ2-2, the V gene TRBV18, with TRBD1 matching over 9 bases. The germline gives CDR1 KGHSH, CDR2 LQKENI. The junction had 3 bases not matched to a gene; V was cut back by 4 bases and J by 0 bases. There are 16 residues in the CDR3. For the CDR3, the DNA is TGTGCCAGCTCACGGGACAGGGCTTCGAACACCGGGGAGCTGTTTTTT. Protein: CASSRDRASNTGELFF.

V is TRBV6-6 and J is TRBJ1-6, with a weak D call TRBD1 (5 bases). The CDR3 extends over 16 amino acids. Germline lookup yields CDR1 MNHNY and CDR2 SVGAGI (reference sequence). With 4 bases removed from V and 5 bases from J, the gap between germline ends came to 15 bases. The DNA of the CDR3 is TGTGCCAGCAGTTTTAGGATTGGACAAAATAATTCACCCCTCCACTTT. This gives the protein CASSFRIGQNNSPLHF.

The chain couples TRBV6-1 to TRBJ2-3; 9 nucleotides match TRBD2. The CDR3 is made up of 14 amino acids. V gave up 9 bases and J gave up 1 base; unmatched junction bases: 5. The germline V gene encodes CDR1 MNHNS and CDR2 SASEGT. The CDR3 nucleotides read TGTGCCAGTATGAAGCGGGGGGGCACAGATACGCAGTATTTT. It specifies CASMKRGGTDTQYF.

J is TRBJ1-2 and V is TRBV7-3, with D tentatively TRBD1 (6 bases). The CDR3 is 16 residues long. Germline-derived CDR1 and CDR2 are SGHTA and FQGTGA. V was shortened by 5 bases and J by 1 base, with 17 bases between the two germline ends. The CDR3 coding sequence is TGTGCCAGCAGCGCATCGGGGGGCTTTAATAACTATGGCTACACCTTC. Its translation is CASSASGGFNNYGYTF. The full variable domain, with the rest looked up from reference TRBV7-3 and TRBJ1-2, is GAGVSQTPSNKVTEKGKYVELRCDPISGHTALYWYRQSLGQGPEFLIYFQGTGAADDSGLPNDRFFAVRPEGSVSTLKIQRTERGDSAVYLCASSASGGFNNYGYTFGSGTRLTVV.

The chain recombines TRBV11-2 with TRBJ1-1; 8 positions match TRBD1. With V trimmed by 1 base and J by 8 bases, 3 bases remained unmatched. The CDR3 loop spans 13 amino acids. In germline, CDR1 is SGHAT, CDR2 FQNNGV. CDR3 amino acids: CASSLGGTGEAFF. The CDR3 nucleotides are TGTGCCAGCAGCTTAGGCGGGACAGGAGAAGCTTTCTTT.

J is TRBJ2-3 and V is TRBV5-4, with D possibly matching TRBD1 (5 bases). There are 12 residues in the CDR3. Trimming removed 4 bases at V and 11 bases at J, with 14 bases between. Germline V lookup: CDR1 SGHNT, CDR2 YYREEE (reference sequence). CDR3 sequence reads: CASSGHLNGQYF. The CDR3 DNA sequence: TGTGCCAGCAGCGGACATCTTAACGGGCAGTATTTT.

The gene calls are TRBV7-2 and TRBJ1-4; 9 bases are shared with TRBD1. The junction had 8 bases not matched to a gene; V was cut back by 5 bases and J by 7 bases. Germline V gene sequence: CDR1 SGHTA, CDR2 FQGNSA. The CDR3 runs 15 residues. This CDR3 is CASSLYGTGIEKLFF. The DNA of the CDR3 is TGTGCCAGCAGCCTATACGGGACAGGGATTGAAAAACTGTTTTTT.

This chain connects TRBV5-1 to TRBJ2-7, with 9 bases fitting TRBD2. Germline CDR1 is SGHRS and CDR2 is YFSETQ. The V and J ends lost 2 bases and 4 bases, in that order; junction bases with no gene match: 7. The CDR3 covers 15 residues. The CDR3 DNA reads as TGCGCCAGCAGCTTCTCTAGCGGGGCACCTTACGAGCAGTACTTC. Amino acids: CASSFSSGAPYEQYF.

This sequence joins TRBV7-2 and TRBJ1-4, with D perhaps matching TRBD1 (6 bases). The V gene's germline CDR1 is SGHTA and CDR2 FQGNSA. V lost 1 base to trimming and J lost 8 bases, with 14 bases between them. CDR3 size: 15 residues. The CDR3 nucleotides read TGTGCCAGCAGCTTAGAGAGGGGGAGGGGGGAAAAACTGTTTTTT. It codes for CASSLERGRGEKLFF.

J is TRBJ2-1 and V is TRBV15, with 8 nucleotides matching TRBD2. The CDR3 runs 16 residues. The ends lost 0 bases at V and 3 bases at J; junction bases unmatched: 4. The germline CDR1 and CDR2 sequences are LNHNV and YYDKDF (reference sequence). CDR3 DNA: TGTGCCACCAGCAGAGAGGCACTAGCGGACTACAATGAGCAGTTCTTC. Translated, it gives CATSREALADYNEQFF.

The chain recombines TRBV7-8 with TRBJ1-6, with 10 bases identical to TRBD1. The CDR3 spans 15 residues. Germline CDR1 reads SGHVS; CDR2 reads FQNEAQ. Trimming cost V 1 base and J 8 bases; bases outside gene matches: 2. CDR3 nucleotides: TGTGCCAGCAGCTTAGGAGGACAGGGGGATTCACCCCTCCACTTT. Amino acids: CASSLGGQGDSPLHF.

The rearrangement joins TRBV28 to TRBJ1-4, with D possibly TRBD1 on 6 matching bases. Trimming stripped 3 bases from V and 3 bases from J, with 11 bases between. The germline V gene encodes CDR1 MDHEN and CDR2 SYDVKM. The CDR3 sequence is 15 residues long. The CDR3 coding sequence is TGTGCCAGCAGTTTGTTCGGGACACCTAATGAAAAACTGTTTTTT. It yields the protein CASSLFGTPNEKLFF.

The V gene is TRBV5-5, the J gene TRBJ2-1; D perhaps matches TRBD1 (5 bases). V lost 0 bases to trimming and J lost 4 bases, with 14 bases between them. The germline V gene encodes CDR1 SGHKS and CDR2 YYEKEE (reference sequence). The CDR3 runs to 16 residues. CDR3 protein: CASSLARQGRYNEQFF. The CDR3 DNA follows: TGTGCCAGCAGCTTGGCCAGGCAGGGCCGATACAATGAGCAGTTCTTC.

V usage is TRBV7-2 and J usage is TRBJ2-7, with D uncertain. Germline loops: CDR1 SGHTA, CDR2 FQGNSA. V was trimmed by 5 bases and J by 0 bases, leaving 11 bases between them. This CDR3 is built from 14 residues. DNA for the CDR3: TGTGCCAGCAGCCCTGGTAGAAGCTCCTACGAGCAGTACTTC. Encoded protein: CASSPGRSSYEQYF.

The rearrangement joins TRBV4-2 to TRBJ2-5; the D gene is possibly TRBD2 (6 bases). V was trimmed by 3 bases and J by 1 base, leaving 9 bases between them. The CDR3 covers 14 residues. Germline CDR1 and CDR2: LGHNA and YNFKEQ. CDR3 residues: CASSQDYRQETQYF. CDR3 DNA: TGTGCCAGCAGCCAGGACTATCGCCAAGAGACCCAGTACTTC.

The chain employs TRBV11-2 and TRBJ1-3; D possibly corresponds to TRBD1 (6 bases). From germline, CDR1 is SGHAT and CDR2 FQNNGV. This CDR3 spans 19 amino acids. Between the trimmed V and J ends, which lost 0 bases and 0 bases, there was a span of 18 bases. The CDR3 nucleotides are TGTGCCAGCAGCTTAGATTATTCCGGACAGATAAGCTCTGGAAACACCATATATTTT. Its translation: CASSLDYSGQISSGNTIYF.

This CDR3 is CASRGWGQSYEQYF. CDR3 in DNA: TGTGCCAGCAGGGGTTGGGGACAGTCCTACGAGCAGTACTTC. The V and J genes are TRBV28 and TRBJ2-7, with TRBD1 matching 7 bases. This CDR3 has 14 residues. Trimming cost V 6 bases and J 1 base; bases outside gene matches: 6. The germline V gene has CDR1 MDHEN and CDR2 SYDVKM.

The chain couples TRBV19 to TRBJ2-2; a weak D match, TRBD2 (6 bases). CDR3 length: 13 amino acids. Germline CDR1 LNHDA, CDR2 SQIVND (reference sequence). Deletions cut 4 bases from V and 10 bases from J, with 13 bases between. DNA of the CDR3: TGTGCCAGTAGTACCTTCGGGGGTTTGGAGCTGTTTTTT. Amino acids: CASSTFGGLELFF.

The gene calls are TRBV6-1 and TRBJ1-1; 9 positions match TRBD1. V shed 0 bases, J shed 6 bases, and the junction held 8 bases outside the gene matches. CDR1 MNHNS and CDR2 SASEGT come from the germline V gene. This CDR3 has 16 residues. For the CDR3, the DNA is TGTGCCAGCAGTGAAGCGGTCCCGGGACAGGGCCCTGAAGCTTTCTTT. Protein: CASSEAVPGQGPEAFF.